Below, 6 T cell receptor beta chains from the same sample are listed, as sequenced in a study of T cell repertoires in cytomegalovirus infection (dated by TCRdb to between 2019 and 2020). Sequencing relied on an Illumina HiSeq 1500. TCRdb's own reprocessing of the public reads used fastp at Q25 and MiXCR and kept productive beta chains. Duplicate CDR3 protein sequences are folded into a single record with the most common DNA and genes. This sample comprises around 800,000 distinct CDR3 sequences, about 30% of them detected only once. Around 12% of the sample is taken by the ten largest. This specimen's treatment or condition label, interpreted: in vitro stimulation with specific CMV peptide epitopes to enrich CMV-specific T cells. These TCRs are of unknown antigen specificity. The starting material was cultured CD8+ T cells from PBMCs, obtained from culture after CMV antigen stimulation. These TCRs come from a human donor in good health (CMV status not recorded). Some clones in this sample may be carry-over from other donors' samples.

This chain joins TRBV6-6 and TRBJ2-3; D not certain. Germline V lookup: CDR1 MNHNY, CDR2 SVGAGI (reference sequence). Trimming shortened V by 5 bases and J by 0 bases, and 12 bases separated the two germline ends. This CDR3 contains 15 residues. Here the CDR3 DNA reads TGTGCCAGCAGTGTCGTCTCAGTAAGCACAGATACGCAGTATTTT. It is translated as CASSVVSVSTDTQYF.

There are a few counts of this clonotype. The chain uses TRBV6-1 and TRBJ2-1; D not certain. Trimming took 0 bases from V and 3 from J, leaving 3 bases between them. Germline CDR1 is MNHNS and CDR2 is SASEGT. The CDR3 is 13 residues long. The CDR3 here is CASSEANYNEQFF. Here the CDR3 DNA reads TGTGCCAGCAGTGAAGCCAACTACAATGAGCAGTTCTTC.

This clonotype has a single count. The chain has TRBV5-6 and TRBJ1-2; the match to TRBD1 covers 11 bases. V lost 5 bases and J lost 4; bases outside the gene matches: 4. The germline CDR1 and CDR2 sequences are SGHDT and YYEEEE. The CDR3 runs 14 residues. In DNA form, the CDR3 reads TGTGCCAGCAGAGGACAGGGGGCTGGCTATGGCTACACCTTC. Its translation is CASRGQGAGYGYTF.

This clonotype has a count of ten or more. This chain connects TRBV7-8 to TRBJ1-5; D gene unclear. Trimming pared 5 bases from V and 2 bases from J, leaving 10 bases between. Germline V gene data show CDR1 as SGHVS and CDR2 as FQNEAQ. The CDR3 sequence is 14 residues long. Written as DNA, the CDR3 is TGTGCCAGCAGCGCAGGCGGGCGCAATCAGCCCCAGCATTTT. Protein: CASSAGGRNQPQHF.

The V and J genes are TRBV27 and TRBJ2-4; D is possibly TRBD2 (5 bases). Germline V gene sequence: CDR1 MNHEY, CDR2 SMNVEV (reference sequence). V lost 2 bases and J lost 8, with 7 bases in between. The CDR3 runs 12 residues. The CDR3 DNA reads as TGTGCCAGCAGTTTAAACGGGGACATTCAGTACTTC. This translates into CASSLNGDIQYF.

There are a few counts of this clonotype. V usage is TRBV27 and J usage is TRBJ2-7; 8 nucleotides match TRBD1. CDR1 is MNHEY, CDR2 SMNVEV, per germline (reference sequence). CDR3 size: 12 residues. With V trimmed by 6 bases and J by 2 bases, 0 bases remained unmatched. CDR3 residues: CASRDRAYEQYF. In nucleotides, the CDR3 is TGTGCCAGCAGGGACAGGGCCTACGAGCAGTACTTC.